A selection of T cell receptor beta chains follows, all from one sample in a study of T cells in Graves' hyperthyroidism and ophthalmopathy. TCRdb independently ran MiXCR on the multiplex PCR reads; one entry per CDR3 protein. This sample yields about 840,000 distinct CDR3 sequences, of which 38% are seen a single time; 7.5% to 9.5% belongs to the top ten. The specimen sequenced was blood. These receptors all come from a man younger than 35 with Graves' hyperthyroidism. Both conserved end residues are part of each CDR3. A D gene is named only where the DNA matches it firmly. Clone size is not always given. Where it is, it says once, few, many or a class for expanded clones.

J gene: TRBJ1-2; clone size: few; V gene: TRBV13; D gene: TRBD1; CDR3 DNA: TGTGCCAGCAGCTTGGGGGACAGGGAGAAATATGGCTACACCTTC; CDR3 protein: CASSLGDREKYGYTF
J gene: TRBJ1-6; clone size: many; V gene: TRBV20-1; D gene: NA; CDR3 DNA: TGCAGTGCTAGAGTTGCAGGGAGGAATTCACCCCTCCACTTT; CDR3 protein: CSARVAGRNSPLHF
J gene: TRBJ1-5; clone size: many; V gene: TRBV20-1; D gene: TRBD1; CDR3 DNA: TGCAGTGCTAGAGATGGGACAGGGGCCAATCAGCCCCAGCATTTT; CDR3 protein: CSARDGTGANQPQHF
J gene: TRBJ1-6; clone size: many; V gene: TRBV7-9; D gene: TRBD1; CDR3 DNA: TGTGCCAGCAGTCATAGTTCGGCAGGGGGCAATTCACCCCTCCACTTT; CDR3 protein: CASSHSSAGGNSPLHF
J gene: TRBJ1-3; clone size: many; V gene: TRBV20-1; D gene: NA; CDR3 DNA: TGCAGTGCTAGGGACAGCTCTGGAAACACCATATATTTT; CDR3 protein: CSARDSSGNTIYF
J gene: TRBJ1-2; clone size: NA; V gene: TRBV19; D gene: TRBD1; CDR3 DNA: TGTGCCAGTAGTGTGAGAACAGGGGCCTCCGACTATGGCTACACCTTC; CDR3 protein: CASSVRTGASDYGYTF
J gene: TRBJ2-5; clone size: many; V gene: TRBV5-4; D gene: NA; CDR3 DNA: TGTGCCAGCAGCTTGGGGACGTACCAAGAGACCCAGTACTTC; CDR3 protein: CASSLGTYQETQYF
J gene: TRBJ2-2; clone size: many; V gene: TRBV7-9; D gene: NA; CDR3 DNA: TGTGCCAGCATCAAGGGAGCGACCGGGGAGCTGTTTTTT; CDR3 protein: CASIKGATGELFF
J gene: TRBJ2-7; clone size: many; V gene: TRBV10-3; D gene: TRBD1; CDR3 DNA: TGTGCCATCAGTGCCGCGGGAACAGGGGGCCTCTACGAGCAGTACTTC; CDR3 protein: CAISAAGTGGLYEQYF
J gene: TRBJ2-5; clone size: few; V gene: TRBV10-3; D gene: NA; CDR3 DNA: TGTGCCATCAGCGAGCCGGGAAACCAAGAGACCCAGTACTTC; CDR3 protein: CAISEPGNQETQYF
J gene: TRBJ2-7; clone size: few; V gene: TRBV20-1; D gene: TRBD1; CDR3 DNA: TGCAGTGCCCCGTTCGGGGACAGGACCTACGAGCAGTACTTC; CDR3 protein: CSAPFGDRTYEQYF
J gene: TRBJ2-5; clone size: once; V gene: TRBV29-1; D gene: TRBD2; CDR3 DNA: TGCAGCGTTTCGGGACTAGCGGGAGGAGAGACCCAGTACTTC; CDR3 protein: CSVSGLAGGETQYF
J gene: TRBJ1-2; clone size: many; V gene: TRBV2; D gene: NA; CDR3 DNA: TGTGCCAGCAGTTTACTTCGGGCGGAGAATGGCTACACCTTC; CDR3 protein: CASSLLRAENGYTF
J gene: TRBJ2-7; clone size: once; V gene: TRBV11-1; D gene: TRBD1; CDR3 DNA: TGTGCCAGCAGTCGAACCGGGACAGGGCAAGGCGAGCAGTACTTC; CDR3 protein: CASSRTGTGQGEQYF
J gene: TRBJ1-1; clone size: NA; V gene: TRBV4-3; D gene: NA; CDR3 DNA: TGCGCCAGCGGCCAGACATACGACCCTGAAGCTTTCTTT; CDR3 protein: CASGQTYDPEAFF
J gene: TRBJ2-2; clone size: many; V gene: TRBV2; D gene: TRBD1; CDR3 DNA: TGTGCCAGCTGGACAGGGGAGTACACCGGGGAGCTGTTTTTT; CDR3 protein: CASWTGEYTGELFF
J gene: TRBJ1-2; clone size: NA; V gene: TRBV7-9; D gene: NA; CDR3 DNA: TGTGCCAGCAGCCTCCCTCCCGGCTATGGCTACACCTTC; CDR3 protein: CASSLPPGYGYTF
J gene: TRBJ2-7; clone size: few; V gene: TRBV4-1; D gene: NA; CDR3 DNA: TGCGCCAGCAGCCAAGTTGTGCCCGACTACGAGCAGTACTTC; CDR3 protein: CASSQVVPDYEQYF
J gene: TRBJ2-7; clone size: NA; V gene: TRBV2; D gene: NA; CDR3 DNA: TGTGTCTCCCACGGGGGACCCCTGGACTACGAGCAGTACTTC; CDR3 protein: CVSHGGPLDYEQYF
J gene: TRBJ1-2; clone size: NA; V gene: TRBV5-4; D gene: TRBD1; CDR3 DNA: TGTGCCAGCAGCTTGGGGTCAGGGGGCGCGTATGGCTACACCTTC; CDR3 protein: CASSLGSGGAYGYTF
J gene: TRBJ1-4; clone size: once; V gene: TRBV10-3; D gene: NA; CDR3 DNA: TGTGCCATCAGTGAGAGGGCCGAAAAACTGTTTTTT; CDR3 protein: CAISERAEKLFF
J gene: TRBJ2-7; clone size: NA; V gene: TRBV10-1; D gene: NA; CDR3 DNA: TGTGCCAGCAGTCCCCGGGAGAGCTACTCCTACGAGCAGTACTTC; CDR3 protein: CASSPRESYSYEQYF
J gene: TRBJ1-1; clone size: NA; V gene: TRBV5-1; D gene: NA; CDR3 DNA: TGCGCCAGCAGCGCGACGTTTATGGCCACTGAAGCTTTCTTT; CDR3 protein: CASSATFMATEAFF